A selection of T cell receptor beta chains follows, all from one sample in a study of cytomegalovirus exposure and HLA in healthy donors. Generated by immunoSEQ multiplex PCR, the TCRdb table keeps only in-frame clones and is missing some. The sample holds approximately 140,000 clones, more than 60% seen once. The specimen was PBMCs. The receptors come from a woman aged 45-59 years in good health and CMV-seropositive. The CDR3 runs from the conserved cysteine through the conserved F or W. D genes are given only for firm matches. Clone sizes are given selectively: once, few, many, or a class where the clone is expanded.

>NA|TRBJ1-2|TRBV6-1|NA
TGTGCCAGCAGTGTCCGGGATTTGCGGGGCTACACCTTC
CASSVRDLRGYTF
>TRBD1|TRBJ1-6|TRBV27|NA
TGTGCCAGCACCTCCCCCAGGGACAGCTATTCACCCCTCCACTTT
CASTSPRDSYSPLHF
>NA|TRBJ1-1|TRBV7-9|NA
TGTGCCAGCAGCTTAGAGGCAGGGTCTTCTCTAAACACTGAAGCTTTCTTT
CASSLEAGSSLNTEAFF
>TRBD2|TRBJ2-3|TRBV28|few
TGTGCCAGCAGTTTCCAAACTAGCGGGGGCAGCACAGATACGCAGTATTTT
CASSFQTSGGSTDTQYF
>TRBD1|TRBJ1-1|TRBV6-1|few
TGTGCCAGCAGTGAGGACAGGTTTCAAGCTTTCTTT
CASSEDRFQAFF
>NA|TRBJ2-3|TRBV7-3|NA
TGTGCCAGCAGCTTAGGCACGGGACTCCGAAACACAGATACGCAGTATTTT
CASSLGTGLRNTDTQYF
>TRBD1|TRBJ1-3|TRBV5-4|NA
TGTGCCAGCAGCTCGGGACAGGCCTCTGGAAACACCATATATTTT
CASSSGQASGNTIYF
>TRBD1|TRBJ1-2|TRBV11-2|NA
TGTGCCACCGGGACAGGGGGGGATGGCTACACCTTC
CATGTGGDGYTF
>NA|TRBJ1-2|TRBV7-9|NA
TGTGCCAGCACCCTAGGTCCTTCTGTTGGCTACACCTTC
CASTLGPSVGYTF
>NA|TRBJ1-2|TRBV7-9|few
TGTGCCAGCAGCACAGGATTGGCCTCTTTTGGATATGGCTACACCTTC
CASSTGLASFGYGYTF
>NA|TRBJ2-7|TRBV5-6|NA
TGTGCCAGCAGCTCGTGGGCAGGGGTATACGAGCAGTACTTC
CASSSWAGVYEQYF
>NA|TRBJ2-6|TRBV18|NA
TGTGCCAGCTCACCACGACCAGTAGACAGAAGTAAAGAAGGGGCCAACGTCCTGACTTTC
CASSPRPVDRSKEGANVLTF
>NA|TRBJ2-2|TRBV12-5|NA
TGTGCTAGTGGTTTCCAGGGTTCCGGGGAGCTGTTTTTT
CASGFQGSGELFF
>NA|TRBJ2-5|TRBV29-1|NA
TGCAGCGCTACTCAAGAGACCCAGTACTTC
CSATQETQYF
>TRBD2|TRBJ2-1|TRBV19|few
TGTGCCAGTACCGAGGGAGCGGGGGTCGACAATGAGCAGTTCTTC
CASTEGAGVDNEQFF
>NA|TRBJ1-3|TRBV2|NA
TGTGCCAGCAGTGAGAGGCCGTCGAGCAGGGCTTTGAACACCATATATTTT
CASSERPSSRALNTIYF
>NA|TRBJ2-4|TRBV11-2|NA
TGTGCCAGCAGCTTAGAAGGGGCTTCGGGAAACATTCAGTACTTC
CASSLEGASGNIQYF
>TRBD1|TRBJ1-4|TRBV30|NA
TGTGCCTGGGACGCCCGGACAGGGGGCGCGAGTTATAATGAAAAACTGTTTTTT
CAWDARTGGASYNEKLFF
>TRBD1|TRBJ2-2|TRBV25-1|NA
TGTGCCAGCAGCGACACCGGGACAGGGGGCAACACCGGGGAGCTGTTTTTT
CASSDTGTGGNTGELFF
>NA|TRBJ2-3|TRBV7-9|NA
TGTGCCAGCAGCCCTTTTTCGGGGGGCACAGATACGCAGTATTTT
CASSPFSGGTDTQYF
>TRBD2|TRBJ2-5|TRBV4-1|NA
TGCGCCAGCAGCCAATCGCGGGAGGGGGTTCAAGAGACCCAGTACTTC
CASSQSREGVQETQYF
>NA|TRBJ1-4|TRBV7-2|NA
TGTGCCAGCAGCCAGACGGGACAACGAGAAAAACTGTTTTTT
CASSQTGQREKLFF
>TRBD2|TRBJ2-2|TRBV11-3|NA
TGTGCCAGCAGCTTTTTCGGCGGGGGAACCGGGGAGCTGTTTTTT
CASSFFGGGTGELFF
>NA|TRBJ1-2|TRBV13|once
TGTGCCAGCAGCCCATACCCCCCGACAAGCTATGGCTACACCTTC
CASSPYPPTSYGYTF
>NA|TRBJ1-4|TRBV5-1|NA
TGCGCCAGCAGCCTCCTCCCACAGCAGAGTGAAAAACTGTTTTTT
CASSLLPQQSEKLFF
>NA|TRBJ2-6|TRBV5-8|NA
TGTGCCAGCAGCTTGAGACACTCTGGGGCCAACGTCCTGACTTTC
CASSLRHSGANVLTF
>NA|TRBJ1-4|TRBV28|NA
TGTGCCACCGACAGTTCAACTAATGAAAAACTGTTTTTT
CATDSSTNEKLFF
>TRBD2|TRBJ2-2|TRBV28|NA
TGTGCCAGCATCCCCGGGGGGGCTGGGTATACCGGGGAGCTGTTTTTT
CASIPGGAGYTGELFF
>NA|TRBJ2-7|TRBV5-1|NA
TGCGCCAGCAGCTTGTCACTCACCTACGAGCAGTACTTC
CASSLSLTYEQYF
>NA|TRBJ1-1|TRBV7-3|NA
TGTGCCAGCAGCTTATCGGGGGGCGAGAACACTGAAGCTTTCTTT
CASSLSGGENTEAFF
>TRBD2|TRBJ2-7|TRBV7-3|NA
TGTGCCAGCAGCTCAGGGCGGAGCGGGGCCTACGAGCAGTACTTC
CASSSGRSGAYEQYF
>TRBD1|TRBJ2-5|TRBV7-3|NA
TGTGCCAGCAGCCGGACAGGCCTGTACCAAGAGACCCAGTACTTC
CASSRTGLYQETQYF
>TRBD2|TRBJ2-1|TRBV11-3|NA
TGTGCCAGCAGCTTAGGGCTAGCGGGGCCTTACAATGAGCAGTTCTTC
CASSLGLAGPYNEQFF
>TRBD1|TRBJ1-3|TRBV5-1|few
TGCGCCAGCAGCTTCGGGACAGCTGGAAACACCATATATTTT
CASSFGTAGNTIYF
>NA|TRBJ2-1|TRBV11-2|NA
TGTGCCAGCAGCGATGGGAGGAGCTCCCACAATGAGCAGTTCTTC
CASSDGRSSHNEQFF
>NA|TRBJ1-5|TRBV18|NA
TGTGCCAGCTCACCAGAACAGCCCTATAGCAATCAGCCCCAGCATTTT
CASSPEQPYSNQPQHF
>TRBD2|TRBJ2-2|TRBV9|NA
TGTGCCAGCAGCCCTAGTAGGTTAAGGGGGCTAGCGGGGGATAGAACGAACACCGGGGAGCTGTTTTTT
CASSPSRLRGLAGDRTNTGELFF